A single sample is the source of the 20 T cell receptor beta chains below, sequenced in a study of T cell clonality in common variable immunodeficiency. The data were produced by immunoSEQ multiplex PCR, yet TCRdb's version contains in-frame clones alone and is incomplete. This sample has approximately 40,000 clones, each found more than once. Sequenced input: peripheral blood mononuclear cells. The receptors originated from a person aged 18 to 75 in good health.

This clone was found a few times. The read ends 3 residues shy of where the CDR3 ends; the end is completed using the germline J gene. The rearrangement links TRBV7-3 to TRBJ1-5, with D perhaps TRBD1 (6 bases). Trimming pared 0 bases from V and 6 bases from J, leaving 21 bases between. The CDR3 has 18 residues. Germline assignment: CDR1 SGHTA and CDR2 FQGTGA. The CDR3 sequence is CASSLTSHREWEGQPQHF. CDR3 DNA, as far as it was read: TGTGCCAGCAGCTTAACGTCCCACAGGGAATGGGAGGGTCAGCCC.

This clone was seen ten or more times. The DNA ends 3 residues before the CDR3 does, and the rest of the CDR3 is filled in from the germline J gene. The chain joins TRBV12-3 or TRBV12-4 to TRBJ2-1; weak D call: TRBD2 (5 bases). Trimming stripped 4 bases from V and 3 bases from J, with 7 bases between. The CDR3 consists of 13 residues. This chain's CDR3 is CASSSDYYNEQFF. The CDR3 bases that were read are TGTGCCAGCAGTTCTGACTACTACAATGAG.

This clone was found many times. Coverage ceases 3 residues before the CDR3 finishes, and the germline J gene fills in the end. The chain couples TRBV11-2 to TRBJ1-5; D remains ambiguous. Trimming pared 4 bases from V and 5 bases from J, leaving 9 bases between. From germline, CDR1 is SGHAT and CDR2 FQNNGV. This CDR3 contains 13 residues. The chain's CDR3 is CASSSGLDQPQHF. CDR3 DNA (partial): TGTGCCAGCAGCTCGGGTCTAGATCAGCCC. Full variable domain (missing parts from reference TRBV11-2 and TRBJ1-5): EAGVAQSPRYKIIEKRQSVAFWCNPISGHATLYWYQQILGQGPKLLIQFQNNGVVDDSQLPKDRFSAERLKGVDSTLKIQPAKLEDSAVYLCASSSGLDQPQHFGDGTRLSIL.

The table lists this clone with many counts. The read terminates 3 residues ahead of where the CDR3 ends, so the germline J gene completes it. The rearrangement links TRBV10-3 to TRBJ1-1; the match to TRBD1 covers 7 bases. The J segment lost 0 bases and the V segment lost 7 bases, leaving 2 bases of the junction unmatched. CDR3 length: 13 residues. The germline V gene encodes CDR1 ENHRY and CDR2 SYGVKD. CDR3 in amino acids: CAIMGTVNTEAFF. Partial CDR3 DNA: TGTGCCATCATGGGGACAGTGAACACTGAA.

This clone has at least ten counts. Read data end 3 residues before the CDR3 end; the end is taken from the germline J gene. The chain links TRBV9 to TRBJ1-6, with 12 bases that match TRBD1. V lost 5 bases, J lost 10 bases, and 10 bases stayed unmatched. Germline V gene lookup returns CDR1 SGDLS and CDR2 YYNGEE. This CDR3 comprises 16 residues. The covered CDR3 bases are TGTGCCAGCAGAGCGGGACAGGGGGCCGAGGGGTCACCC. This encodes CASRAGQGAEGSP. The full CDR3 reads CASRAGQGAEGSPLHF.

This clone was seen ten or more times. The CDR3 is cut off 3 residues early in the read; its end comes from the germline J gene. This sequence joins TRBV7-9 and TRBJ2-2; D unresolved. This CDR3 contains 13 residues. Trimming pared 5 bases from V and 8 bases from J, leaving 12 bases between. CDR1 and CDR2 (germline): SEHNR, FQNEAQ (reference sequence). The CDR3 bases that were read are TGTGCCAGCAGCCCAGAGGCTCCGGGGGAG. This sequence encodes CASSPEAPGE. The complete CDR3 sequence is CASSPEAPGELFF.

This clone was recorded at least ten times. The CDR3 end is not reached by the read, which stops 3 residues before it; the germline J gene fills it in. This chain joins TRBV7-9 and TRBJ2-7; possibly TRBD2 for D (5 bases). The V end was cut by 3 bases, the J end by 5 bases, with 14 bases between. CDR1 and CDR2 (germline): SEHNR, FQNEAQ (reference sequence). The CDR3 is 14 amino acids. CDR3 residues: CASSFKLGGHEQYF. The CDR3 DNA, read in part, is TGTGCCAGCAGCTTTAAACTAGGAGGCCACGAG. The whole variable domain, remainder taken from reference TRBV7-9 and TRBJ2-7, is DTGVSQNPRHKITKRGQNVTFRCDPISEHNRLYWYRQTLGQGPEFLTYFQNEAQLEKSRLLSDRFSAERPKGSFSTLEIQRTEQGDSAMYLCASSFKLGGHEQYFGPGTRLTVT.

Ten or more counts support this clone. The read terminates 3 residues before the CDR3 end, so the remaining end is supplied by the germline J gene. J is TRBJ2-1 and V is TRBV9, with 11 positions matching TRBD1. This CDR3 is built from 18 residues. CDR1 and CDR2 (germline): SGDLS, YYNGEE. The junction had 5 bases not matched to a gene; V was cut back by 0 bases and J by 0 bases. The DNA read from the CDR3 is TGTGCCAGCAGCGTAGGGACAGGGGGCTTCAGCTCCTACAATGAG. Its protein is CASSVGTGGFSSYNE. The whole CDR3 sequence reads CASSVGTGGFSSYNEQFF.

This clone has at least ten counts. The CDR3 end is not reached by the read, which stops 3 residues before it; the germline J gene fills it in. V and J are TRBV9 and TRBJ2-5; 7 bases are shared with TRBD2. The junction had 6 bases not matched to a gene; V was cut back by 2 bases and J by 5 bases. The CDR3 runs to 14 residues. Germline-derived CDR1 and CDR2 are SGDLS and YYNGEE. This CDR3 reads CASSVGGGSETQYF. The sequenced CDR3 bases are TGTGCCAGCAGCGTGGGGGGAGGGAGCGAGACC.

This clone was picked up many times. Read sequence stops 3 residues before the CDR3 end, and the germline J gene provides the missing end. V usage is TRBV7-6 and J usage is TRBJ1-1; D remains ambiguous. CDR3 length: 13 residues. Germline CDR1 and CDR2: SGHVS and FNYEAQ. The germline V and J ends were trimmed by 5 bases and 7 bases, with 14 bases remaining between them. Incomplete CDR3 DNA: TGTGCCAGCAGCAGACTTCCCGCGGATGAA. As protein: CASSRLPADE. The whole CDR3 protein is CASSRLPADEAFF.

This clone has at least ten counts. The CDR3 goes on 3 residues after the read ends, and that part is filled in from the germline J gene. The J gene is TRBJ2-5, the V gene TRBV4-1, with D perhaps matching TRBD2 (6 bases). Trimming left V 1 base short and J 5 bases short, with 14 bases between. Germline CDR1 reads MGHRA; CDR2 reads YSYEKL. CDR3 length equals 15 residues. The CDR3 DNA, read in part, is TGCGCCAGCAGCCAAGGGCTCCGGGGGTGGGAGACC. Translated: CASSQGLRGWET. The full-length CDR3 reads as CASSQGLRGWETQYF.

The sample holds many counts of this clone. CDR3 residues: CSARDRATSGGFTGELFF. The covered CDR3 bases are TGCAGTGCTAGAGACCGGGCTACTAGCGGGGGGTTCACCGGGGAG. The rearrangement uses TRBV20-1 and TRBJ2-2, with 12 bases identical to TRBD2. The read stops 3 residues short of the end of the CDR3; the missing end is completed from the germline J gene. The trim removed 0 bases at V and 4 bases at J, leaving 9 bases unmatched. Germline CDR1 reads DFQATT; CDR2 reads SNEGSKA (reference sequence). The CDR3 spans 18 residues.

In this sample, this clone turned up many times. The CDR3 goes on 3 residues after the read ends, and that part is filled in from the germline J gene. The chain is built from TRBV28 and TRBJ2-7, with 9 bases aligning to TRBD2. The CDR3 totals 15 residues. Per the germline V gene, CDR1 is MDHEN and CDR2 is SYDVKM. V lost 6 bases to trimming and J lost 5 bases; unmatched junction nucleotides: 11. This chain's CDR3 is CASRDSGSRFNEQYF. CDR3 DNA, as far as it was read: TGTGCCAGCAGGGATAGCGGGAGCCGCTTTAACGAG. The full variable domain, completed using reference TRBV28 and TRBJ2-7, is DVKVTQSSRYLVKRTGEKVFLECVQDMDHENMFWYRQDPGLGLRLIYFSYDVKMKEKGDIPEGYSVSREKKERFSLILESASTNQTSMYLCASRDSGSRFNEQYFGPGTRLTVT.

At least ten counts were recorded for this clone. The read finishes 3 residues shy of the CDR3 end, and the germline J gene is used to complete it. The V and J genes are TRBV14 and TRBJ2-1, with D possibly matching TRBD1 (6 bases). This CDR3 contains 18 residues. Trimming cost V 2 bases and J 2 bases, with 19 bases left between them. CDR1 and CDR2 (germline): SGHDN, FVKESK. CDR3 DNA (partial): TGTGCCAGCAGCCAATTACTAAGAAACAGGGCACCCTACAATGAG. Translating gives CASSQLLRNRAPYNE. The CDR3 reads in full as CASSQLLRNRAPYNEQFF.

As regards this clone: The read terminates 3 residues ahead of where the CDR3 ends, so the germline J gene completes it. This chain links TRBV2 with TRBJ2-2, with 9 positions matching TRBD2. The CDR3 has 18 residues. The germline V gene has CDR1 SNHLY and CDR2 FYNNEI. Trimming removed 6 bases from V and 5 bases from J; junction bases left unmatched: 16. The DNA read from the CDR3 is TGTGCCAGCAGGGAGCTCTCTCGCGGGGGGGCCGGGACCGGGGAG. Its protein is CASRELSRGGAGTGE. In full, the CDR3 reads CASRELSRGGAGTGELFF.

This clone has a count of ten or more. The observed sequence ends 3 residues before the CDR3 terminus, with the missing tail filled in from the germline J gene. The chain joins TRBV20-1 to TRBJ2-7, with TRBD2 matching over 12 bases. Germline lookup yields CDR1 DFQATT and CDR2 SNEGSKA (reference sequence). This CDR3 spans 15 amino acids. V was pared by 6 bases and J by 2 bases, with 8 bases of the junction left unmatched. The DNA read from the CDR3 is TGCAGTGCCAAGTTATGGACTAGCGGGACCTACGAG. Its translation: CSAKLWTSGTYE. The complete CDR3 reads CSAKLWTSGTYEQYF.

This clone appeared many times. The DNA ends 3 residues before the CDR3 does, and the rest of the CDR3 is filled in from the germline J gene. The chain combines TRBV30 with TRBJ1-1, with 10 bases aligning to TRBD1. Germline CDR1 and CDR2: GTSNPN and SVGIG (reference sequence). The CDR3 runs 12 residues. The DNA read from the CDR3 is TGTGCTCAACGACAGGGGGCCACTGAA. Protein sequence: CAQRQGATE. The entire CDR3 sequence reads CAQRQGATEAFF.

This clone was seen repeatedly, ten times or more. The read ends 3 residues shy of where the CDR3 ends; the end is completed using the germline J gene. This chain links TRBV18 with TRBJ2-1; 8 nucleotides align to TRBD1. V shed 3 bases, J shed 6 bases, and the junction held 7 bases outside the gene matches. CDR3 length: 15 residues. The germline CDR1 and CDR2 sequences are KGHSH and LQKENI. The CDR3 loop reads CASSPSQGAANEQFF. The covered CDR3 bases are TGTGCCAGCTCACCCTCGCAGGGGGCGGCCAATGAG.

This clone was recorded many times. Sequencing ends 3 residues short of the CDR3 end; the germline J gene provides the rest. V usage is TRBV2 and J usage is TRBJ1-5, with a possible D match to TRBD1 (6 bases). Trimming took off 3 bases at V and 4 bases at J, with 10 bases between the two ends. The CDR3 sequence is 14 residues long. The germline gives CDR1 SNHLY, CDR2 FYNNEI. The sequenced CDR3 bases are TGTGCCAGCAGTGATGGGACACCGAATCAGCCC. It specifies CASSDGTPNQP. The entire CDR3 sequence reads CASSDGTPNQPQHF. The entire variable domain, with the rest obtained from reference TRBV2 and TRBJ1-5, is as follows: EPEVTQTPSHQVTQMGQEVILRCVPISNHLYFYWYRQILGQKVEFLVSFYNNEISEKSEIFDDQFSVERPDGSNFTLKIRSTKLEDSAMYFCASSDGTPNQPQHFGDGTRLSIL.

Many counts were recorded for this clone. The read ends 3 residues shy of where the CDR3 ends; the end is completed using the germline J gene. The chain uses TRBV6-1 and TRBJ2-1; TRBD2 aligns across 7 bases. This CDR3 contains 15 residues. Per germline, CDR1 MNHNS and CDR2 SASEGT. J was trimmed by 9 bases and V by 3 bases; bases with no gene match: 11. The part of the CDR3 DNA that was read is TGTGCCAGCAGTGACGGAGCGGGGCGGCGGGGTGAG. This codes for CASSDGAGRRGE. The complete CDR3 protein is CASSDGAGRRGEQFF.